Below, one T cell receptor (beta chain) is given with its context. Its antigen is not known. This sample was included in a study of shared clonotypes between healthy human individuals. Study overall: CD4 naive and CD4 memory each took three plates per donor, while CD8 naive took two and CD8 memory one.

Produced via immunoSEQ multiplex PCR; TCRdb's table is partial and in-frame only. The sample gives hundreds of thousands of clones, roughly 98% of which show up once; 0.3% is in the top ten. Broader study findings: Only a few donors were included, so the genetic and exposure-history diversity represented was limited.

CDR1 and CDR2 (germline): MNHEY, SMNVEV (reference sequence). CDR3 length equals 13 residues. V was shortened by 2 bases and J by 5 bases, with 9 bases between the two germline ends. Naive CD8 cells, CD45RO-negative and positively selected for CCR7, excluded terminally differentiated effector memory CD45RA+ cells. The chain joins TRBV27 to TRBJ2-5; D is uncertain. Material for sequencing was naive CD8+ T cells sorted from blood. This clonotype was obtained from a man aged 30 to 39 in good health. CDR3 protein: CASSLNDVETQYF. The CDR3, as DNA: TGTGCCAGCAGTTTAAATGATGTGGAGACCCAGTACTTC.